This T cell receptor (beta chain) is drawn from a study of technical replicates of blood from a handful of donors. Here immunoSEQ multiplex PCR was the method, and the copy in TCRdb shows in-frame clones only, minus some. Among approximately 76,000 clones listed, 95% to 98% were seen once. This clone showed up just once. This CDR3 is 19 amino acids long. V gave up 0 bases and J gave up 7 bases; unmatched junction bases: 15. Looked up from germline, CDR1 is LNHDA and CDR2 is SQIVND (reference sequence). The clonotype originates from a human donor in good health. The chain has TRBV19 and TRBJ2-3; TRBD2 agrees at 11 bases. Sequencing used T cells isolated from PBMCs. CDR3 in amino acids: CASSIEGTLAGGAVHTQYF. The CDR3 bases are TGTGCCAGTAGTATAGAAGGCACCTTAGCGGGGGGGGCCGTTCATACGCAGTATTTT.